The 26 T cell receptor beta chains presented below share a single source sample, sequenced in a study of tumour-infiltrating T cells in Burkitt lymphoma. Measured with immunoSEQ multiplex PCR; TCRdb has only the in-frame clones, and not every one. The sample consists of around 48,000 clones, around 29% of them appearing once. The sequencing input was tumor tissue. All receptors come from a human donor with Burkitt lymphoma.

This clone has only a few counts. This chain links TRBV10-3 with TRBJ2-2; 7 bases fit TRBD1. Germline V gives CDR1 ENHRY, CDR2 SYGVKD. Unmatched junction bases numbered 6, after V lost 2 bases and J lost 9 bases. The CDR3 spans 14 residues. CDR3 in amino acids: CAISEPRQGRELFF. In DNA, the CDR3 is TGTGCCATCAGTGAGCCAAGACAGGGACGGGAGCTGTTTTTT.

This chain links TRBV5-1 with TRBJ2-5; TRBD1 aligns across 9 bases. The CDR3 consists of 15 residues. Germline V gene data show CDR1 as SGHRS and CDR2 as YFSETQ. V shed 1 base, J shed 3 bases, and the junction held 4 bases outside the gene matches. DNA for the CDR3: TGCGCCAGCAGCTTGCCAGGGGACAGGGAAGAGACCCAGTACTTC. This codes for CASSLPGDREETQYF.

This clone turned up a few times. This chain's CDR3 is CASSLEAGGSGRQYF. The CDR3 nucleotides are TGCGCCAGCAGCTTGGAGGCGGGGGGGAGCGGTAGGCAGTACTTC. J is TRBJ2-7 and V is TRBV5-1; the match to TRBD2 covers 9 bases. Germline trimming cut 0 bases from V and 9 bases from J; bases unmatched to any gene: 10. The CDR3 is 15 residues long. CDR1 is SGHRS, CDR2 YFSETQ, per germline. Full variable domain (remainder filled in from reference TRBV5-1 and TRBJ2-7): KAGVTQTPRYLIKTRGQQVTLSCSPISGHRSVSWYQQTPGQGLQFLFEYFSETQRNKGNFPGRFSGRQFSNSRSEMNVSTLELGDSALYLCASSLEAGGSGRQYFGPGTRLTVT.

The chain recombines TRBV7-6 with TRBJ1-6; D possibly corresponds to TRBD1 (5 bases). This CDR3 region has 14 residues. Germline-derived CDR1 and CDR2 are SGHVS and FNYEAQ. V shed 2 bases and J shed 8 bases, with 10 bases lying between them. The DNA for the CDR3 is TGTGCCAGCAGCTTAAGAGGGGCGGATTCACCCCTCCACTTT. Its translation is CASSLRGADSPLHF.

This clone was picked up a small number of times. The rearrangement joins TRBV2 to TRBJ2-7; the D is unclear. CDR1 and CDR2 (germline): SNHLY, FYNNEI. Between the trimmed V and J ends, which lost 1 base and 3 bases, there was a span of 4 bases. The CDR3 is made up of 12 amino acids. DNA for the CDR3: TGTGCCAGCAGTGAAGACATCTACGAGCAGTACTTC. Translated: CASSEDIYEQYF.

The CDR3 nucleotides read TGTGCCAGCAGCTTCGGTGCGCCCTTCTCTGGAAACACCATATATTTT. Amino acids: CASSFGAPFSGNTIYF. The gene calls are TRBV7-9 and TRBJ1-3; D is unresolved. Germline CDR1 SEHNR, CDR2 FQNEAQ (reference sequence). V was cut by 3 bases and J by 0 bases, with 12 bases left in between. The CDR3 has 16 amino acids.

CDR3 sequence (DNA): TGTGCCAGCAGCGCCGGTTCTGGGGGGGTAACAGATACGCAGTATTTT. Residues: CASSAGSGGVTDTQYF. The V and J genes are TRBV9 and TRBJ2-3; 7 bases are a match to TRBD2. J was trimmed by 3 bases and V by 3 bases; bases with no gene match: 10. CDR1 SGDLS and CDR2 YYNGEE come from the germline V gene. The CDR3 is 16 amino acids.

This clone was counted only a few times. J is TRBJ1-2 and V is TRBV7-9; 9 bases fit TRBD1. Germline CDR1 is SEHNR and CDR2 is FQNEAQ (reference sequence). The CDR3 sequence is 16 residues long. Germline trimming cut 3 bases from V and 8 bases from J; bases unmatched to any gene: 13. CDR3 in amino acids: CASSFQYRGRWEGYTF. The CDR3 DNA is TGTGCCAGCAGCTTCCAGTACAGGGGGCGCTGGGAGGGCTACACCTTC.

The chain recombines TRBV7-2 with TRBJ2-7, with TRBD2 matching 7 bases. V gave up 4 bases and J gave up 3 bases; unmatched junction bases: 6. The CDR3 sequence is 14 residues long. Germline values: CDR1 SGHTA, CDR2 FQGNSA. The CDR3 spells CASSSTWGGYEQYF. The CDR3 coding sequence is TGTGCCAGCAGCTCCACTTGGGGGGGCTACGAGCAGTACTTC.

The V and J genes are TRBV5-1 and TRBJ1-4, with D uncertain. CDR3 length: 15 residues. Trimming pared 0 bases from V and 2 bases from J, leaving 8 bases between. The germline V gene has CDR1 SGHRS and CDR2 YFSETQ. The CDR3, as DNA: TGCGCCAGCAGCTTGGGGCAGACCACTAATGAAAAACTGTTTTTT. Translating gives CASSLGQTTNEKLFF.

This clone was detected only a few times. The chain employs TRBV6-5 and TRBJ1-6; D gene uncertain. This CDR3 comprises 12 residues. Trimming cost V 6 bases and J 7 bases, with 7 bases left between them. Germline values: CDR1 MNHEY, CDR2 SVGAGI. The CDR3 sequence: CASSAPNSPLHF. For the CDR3, the DNA is TGTGCCAGCAGCGCCCCCAATTCACCCCTCCACTTT.

The chain combines TRBV6-4 with TRBJ1-5; D unclear. V lost 2 bases to trimming and J lost 3 bases, with 5 bases between them. This CDR3 is built from 13 residues. Germline V gene sequence: CDR1 MRHNA, CDR2 SNTAGT. This chain's CDR3 is CASSDGPNQPQHF. CDR3 sequence (DNA): TGTGCCAGCAGTGACGGACCCAATCAGCCCCAGCATTTT.

This clone has only a few counts. The chain combines TRBV6-5 with TRBJ1-6; D may be TRBD1 (5 bases). Germline V gives CDR1 MNHEY, CDR2 SVGAGI. There are 13 residues in the CDR3. Trimming pared 0 bases from V and 10 bases from J, leaving 7 bases between. CDR3 bases: TGTGCCAGCAGTTACTCGAGGGGCTCACCCCTCCACTTT. It codes for CASSYSRGSPLHF.

This clone was counted a few times. This sequence joins TRBV7-8 and TRBJ2-5; 7 bases map to TRBD1. The junction had 5 bases not matched to a gene; V was cut back by 2 bases and J by 14 bases. CDR3 length: 11 residues. CDR1 SGHVS and CDR2 FQNEAQ come from the germline V gene. CDR3 region: CASSLSGTVYF. CDR3 sequence (DNA): TGTGCCAGCAGCTTATCCGGGACAGTCTACTTC.

This rearrangement joins TRBV7-8 to TRBJ1-6; D gene uncertain. The V end was cut by 0 bases, the J end by 2 bases, with 14 bases between. CDR1 is SGHVS, CDR2 FQNEAQ, per germline. CDR3 size: 18 residues. The CDR3 loop is CASSLAPKDSTYNSPLHF. In nucleotides, the CDR3 is TGTGCCAGCAGCTTAGCCCCCAAGGACTCGACCTATAATTCACCCCTCCACTTT.

The gene calls are TRBV15 and TRBJ1-5; possible D gene TRBD1, 5 bases. V shed 0 bases and J shed 5 bases, with 11 bases lying between them. CDR1 LNHNV and CDR2 YYDKDF come from the germline V gene (reference sequence). The CDR3 runs 15 residues. The CDR3 DNA reads TGTGCCACCAGCAGAGATATAGGGGTCCATCAGCCCCAGCATTTT. Protein sequence: CATSRDIGVHQPQHF.

V and J are TRBV5-1 and TRBJ2-6, with no clear D. The CDR3 contains 15 residues. Trimming stripped 4 bases from V and 0 bases from J, with 8 bases between. The germline V gene encodes CDR1 SGHRS and CDR2 YFSETQ. Here the CDR3 reads CASSVGYSGANVLTF. The CDR3 region has the DNA TGCGCCAGCAGCGTCGGATACTCTGGGGCCAACGTCCTGACTTTC.

The table lists this clone with a count of one. V and J are TRBV27 and TRBJ2-3, with 8 bases aligning to TRBD2. The CDR3 sequence is 15 residues long. V shed 5 bases and J 6 bases; nucleotides not matched to a gene: 10. Looked up from germline, CDR1 is MNHEY and CDR2 is SMNVEV (reference sequence). CDR3 nucleotides: TGTGCCAGCAGTCGGAGGCGGGGGGCGTTGGATACGCAGTATTTT. As protein: CASSRRRGALDTQYF.

This chain links TRBV6-1 with TRBJ1-3; D call uncertain. V lost 2 bases to trimming and J lost 5 bases, with 10 bases between them. From germline, CDR1 is MNHNS and CDR2 SASEGT. This CDR3 comprises 14 residues. DNA for the CDR3: TGTGCCAGCAGTGAACGGGAAGGTAGAAACACCATATATTTT. This codes for CASSEREGRNTIYF.

The chain is built from TRBV11-2 and TRBJ2-5; D call uncertain. This CDR3 region has 13 residues. V lost 3 bases and J lost 1, with 6 bases in between. Germline CDR1 SGHAT, CDR2 FQNNGV. Here the CDR3 reads CASSFEVQETQYF. DNA for the CDR3: TGTGCCAGCAGCTTCGAAGTCCAAGAGACCCAGTACTTC.

The J gene is TRBJ1-1, the V gene TRBV7-2; 7 nucleotides align to TRBD1. CDR1 SGHTA and CDR2 FQGNSA come from the germline V gene. CDR3 length equals 15 residues. The trim removed 6 bases at V and 0 bases at J, leaving 7 bases unmatched. In nucleotides, the CDR3 is TGTGCCAGCAGAAAGGGGGCTCTTATGAACACTGAAGCTTTCTTT. Translated, it gives CASRKGALMNTEAFF.

The chain uses TRBV7-9 and TRBJ1-4; D is possibly TRBD1 (5 bases). Germline CDR1 and CDR2: SEHNR and FQNEAQ (reference sequence). The CDR3 contains 14 residues. The V and J ends lost 1 base and 4 bases respectively, with 7 bases between them. CDR3 sequence (DNA): TGTGCCAGCAGCTTAGGACAGAGTAATGAAAAACTGTTTTTT. Translation: CASSLGQSNEKLFF.

The gene calls are TRBV11-2 and TRBJ1-1; the D gene is possibly TRBD1 (6 bases). The CDR3 is made up of 13 amino acids. Germline V gene data show CDR1 as SGHAT and CDR2 as FQNNGV. V was shortened by 5 bases and J by 3 bases, with 10 bases between the two germline ends. The CDR3 nucleotides read TGTGCCAGCAGCCCAGGGGTGTACACTGAAGCTTTCTTT. It encodes CASSPGVYTEAFF.

This clone has more than one count but fewer than ten. The CDR3 DNA follows: TGCGCCAGCAGCTTTACCGCAGGCAACTATGGCTACACCTTC. Its translation: CASSFTAGNYGYTF. This chain connects TRBV5-1 to TRBJ1-2; D gene unclear. CDR3 length: 14 amino acids. Germline V lookup: CDR1 SGHRS, CDR2 YFSETQ. V lost 2 bases to trimming and J lost 2 bases, with 10 bases between them.

The rearrangement links TRBV6-5 to TRBJ1-2; unclear D gene. CDR1 is MNHEY and CDR2 is SVGAGI in the germline V gene. The CDR3 sequence is 12 residues long. Deletions cut 7 bases from V and 3 bases from J, with 9 bases between. CDR3 nucleotides: TGTGCCAGCAAAAGCGGGGACTATGGCTACACCTTC. This encodes CASKSGDYGYTF.

This clone was counted between two and nine times. The rearrangement joins TRBV11-2 to TRBJ2-7; 8 bases match TRBD2. The junction had 6 bases not matched to a gene; V was cut back by 6 bases and J by 2 bases. The CDR3 is 14 amino acids. Germline CDR1 SGHAT, CDR2 FQNNGV. The CDR3 spells CASSPGLAAYEQYF. The DNA for the CDR3 is TGTGCCAGCAGTCCAGGACTAGCCGCCTACGAGCAGTACTTC. Looking up the rest from reference TRBV11-2 and TRBJ2-7 gives the full variable domain: EAGVAQSPRYKIIEKRQSVAFWCNPISGHATLYWYQQILGQGPKLLIQFQNNGVVDDSQLPKDRFSAERLKGVDSTLKIQPAKLEDSAVYLCASSPGLAAYEQYFGPGTRLTVT.